This T cell receptor beta chain originates from a study of blood T cell repertoires in COVID-19. Study-wide context: Both acute and convalescent COVID-19 samples were obtained from the United States, Italy and Spain. T cells, B-cell-depleted T cells, or PBMCs supplied cDNA or gDNA.

The V gene lost 8 bases and the J gene lost 4 bases, with 6 bases spanning the gap. The germline CDR1 and CDR2 sequences are SNHLY and FYNNEI. The CDR3 sequence is 10 residues long. The protocol was immunoSEQ multiplex PCR, while the TCRdb copy is restricted to in-frame clones and leaves out a portion. The sample carries some 180,000 clones, approximately 85% recorded once. The receptor was isolated from a man between 40 and 49 years old who had recovered from COVID-19. The genes are TRBV2 and TRBJ2-7; a possible D gene is TRBD1 (5 bases). The sequenced sample was PBMCs or T cells enriched from blood (not recorded which). CDR3 DNA sequence: TGTGCCAGCCAGGGTTACGAGCAGTACTTC. It yields the protein CASQGYEQYF.